One and the same sample provided the 24 T cell receptor beta chains below, sequenced in a study of blood T cells in healthy people across ages. A second PCR of 7 to 11 cycles used a sample-barcoded 5' primer and a J-beta primer mix. TCRdb re-derived calls from the 5' RACE reads in MiXCR, one entry per CDR3 protein. The sample includes roughly 1,500,000 distinct CDR3 sequences, about 31% of them seen just once. The sequenced sample consisted of blood. These receptors were obtained from a woman younger than 45 in good health.

V gene TRBV9 combines with J gene TRBJ2-7; 8 bases are shared with TRBD2. Germline CDR1 SGDLS, CDR2 YYNGEE. The CDR3 loop spans 16 amino acids. V gave up 4 bases and J gave up 4 bases; unmatched junction bases: 13. CDR3 in DNA: TGTGCCAGCAGCCCTCATTGGGCGGGAGGAACTTACGAGCAGTACTTC. Amino acids: CASSPHWAGGTYEQYF.

The chain couples TRBV20-1 to TRBJ2-7; D may be TRBD1 or TRBD2 (5 bases each). CDR3 size: 11 residues. Germline-derived CDR1 and CDR2 are DFQATT and SNEGSKA (reference sequence). Trimming removed 1 base at V and 7 bases at J, with 8 bases between. The CDR3: CSARAWGEQYF. The CDR3 coding sequence is TGCAGTGCTAGAGCTTGGGGGGAGCAGTACTTC.

The chain is built from TRBV27 and TRBJ1-5, with D unresolved. Germline V gene data show CDR1 as MNHEY and CDR2 as SMNVEV (reference sequence). This CDR3 region has 16 residues. Trimming cost V 4 bases and J 2 bases, with 15 bases left between them. The CDR3: CASSSTGPGGNQPQHF. Here the CDR3 DNA reads TGTGCCAGCAGTTCAACCGGGCCGGGTGGCAATCAGCCCCAGCATTTT.

V is TRBV6-1 and J is TRBJ1-6, with no clear D. Per the germline V gene, CDR1 is MNHNS and CDR2 is SASEGT. The CDR3 contains 12 residues. Trimming removed 2 bases from V and 11 bases from J, with 7 bases in between. CDR3 sequence (DNA): TGTGCCAGCAGTGAATGGCAGGCACCCCTCCACTTT. Residues: CASSEWQAPLHF.

V usage is TRBV20-1 and J usage is TRBJ2-4; 9 bases are a match to TRBD1. This CDR3 contains 20 residues. Per the germline V gene, CDR1 is DFQATT and CDR2 is SNEGSKA (reference sequence). The junction had 28 bases not matched to a gene; V was cut back by 5 bases and J by 8 bases. In DNA, the CDR3 is TGCAGTGCTGGACCACCCCCCGGGACAGGGCGCGGGACGCCGGGGGACATTCAGTACTTC. Translated: CSAGPPPGTGRGTPGDIQYF.

This clonotype has more than one count but fewer than ten. The J gene is TRBJ2-1, the V gene TRBV4-1, with 8 bases that match TRBD2. V trimming: 1 base; J trimming: 4 bases; junction bases outside the gene matches: 3. This CDR3 comprises 15 residues. The germline V gene has CDR1 MGHRA and CDR2 YSYEKL. In nucleotides, the CDR3 is TGCGCCAGCAGCCAAGTTAGCGGGAAATACAATGAGCAGTTCTTC. Translation gives CASSQVSGKYNEQFF.

The J gene is TRBJ2-7, the V gene TRBV6-5; a possible D gene is TRBD1 (5 bases). This CDR3 has 18 residues. Germline CDR1 MNHEY, CDR2 SVGAGI. Trimming pared 2 bases from V and 5 bases from J, leaving 25 bases between. Here the CDR3 DNA reads TGTGCCAGCAGTTACGCCGTGGCCGCGGCAGGGCGTTTCCACGAGCAGTACTTC. Protein: CASSYAVAAAGRFHEQYF.

This clonotype was seen ten or more times. This chain connects TRBV6-4 to TRBJ2-1; TRBD1 matches 9 bases. The CDR3 runs to 15 residues. Unmatched junction bases numbered 7, after V lost 3 bases and J lost 7 bases. Germline V gene data show CDR1 as MRHNA and CDR2 as SNTAGT. The CDR3: CASSETVGQGNEQFF. CDR3 sequence (DNA): TGTGCCAGCAGTGAAACGGTGGGACAGGGAAATGAGCAGTTCTTC.

In this sample, this clonotype turned up many times. The chain joins TRBV29-1 to TRBJ1-2; D is undetermined. Germline-derived CDR1 and CDR2 are SQVTM and ANQGSEA. V was shortened by 6 bases and J by 3 bases, with 8 bases between the two germline ends. The CDR3 loop spans 11 amino acids. CDR3 nucleotide sequence: TGCAGCGTCCTTAATTACTATGGCTACACCTTC. This codes for CSVLNYYGYTF.

This clonotype has ten or more counts. The rearrangement links TRBV12-3 or TRBV12-4 to TRBJ1-2; maybe TRBD1 (6 bases). Trimming stripped 2 bases from V and 4 bases from J, with 11 bases between. The CDR3 is 14 amino acids. The CDR3 region is CASSLRRTAYGYTF. The CDR3 DNA reads as TGTGCCAGCAGTTTACGAAGGACAGCCTATGGCTACACCTTC.

J is TRBJ1-1 and V is TRBV5-1, with D possibly TRBD1 on 5 matching bases. Trimming stripped 4 bases from V and 0 bases from J, with 16 bases between. This CDR3 spans 16 amino acids. CDR1 is SGHRS, CDR2 YFSETQ, per germline. The DNA for the CDR3 is TGCGCCAGCAGCAGTCAGGGTTCGGGTCTGAACACTGAAGCTTTCTTT. Amino acids: CASSSQGSGLNTEAFF.

This clonotype was seen ten or more times. This chain joins TRBV7-6 and TRBJ2-5, with TRBD1 identical over 7 bases. V was pared by 1 base and J by 1 base, with 3 bases of the junction left unmatched. Germline assignment: CDR1 SGHVS and CDR2 FNYEAQ. CDR3 length equals 15 residues. The CDR3 protein is CASSLGPGGQETQYF. Written as DNA, the CDR3 is TGTGCCAGCAGCTTAGGTCCAGGGGGCCAAGAGACCCAGTACTTC.

In this sample, this clonotype turned up a few times. The CDR3 protein is CASSFSSGQDEQYF. As DNA, the CDR3 is TGTGCCAGCAGCTTCTCTAGCGGGCAGGACGAGCAGTACTTC. The rearrangement joins TRBV5-6 to TRBJ2-7; 8 bases fit TRBD2. Germline CDR1 reads SGHDT; CDR2 reads YYEEEE. Germline trimming cut 2 bases from V and 5 bases from J; bases unmatched to any gene: 6. This CDR3 is built from 14 residues. Filled out from reference TRBV5-6 and TRBJ2-7, the complete variable domain reads DAGVTQSPTHLIKTRGQQVTLRCSPKSGHDTVSWYQQALGQGPQFIFQYYEEEERQRGNFPDRFSGHQFPNYSSELNVNALLLGDSALYLCASSFSSGQDEQYFGPGTRLTVT.

The chain is built from TRBV7-6 and TRBJ2-4; the D gene is possibly TRBD1 (7 bases). The closer fit of TRBJ2-7 to the DNA end suggests the J call may be wrong. The length of the CDR3 is 13 residues. Germline CDR1 is SGHVS and CDR2 is FNYEAQ. CDR3 DNA: TGTGCCAGCAGTAACAAGCAGGGGGGCGAGCAGTACTTC. It encodes CASSNKQGGEQYF.

This clonotype was counted at least ten times. V is TRBV20-1 and J is TRBJ2-5; D ambiguous. The V end lost 2 bases, the J end lost 5 bases, and 9 bases lay between the germline ends. CDR1 is DFQATT, CDR2 SNEGSKA, per germline (reference sequence). The CDR3 extends over 12 amino acids. In nucleotides, the CDR3 is TGCAGTGCTAGATCCGATAGTGAGACCCAGTACTTC. It is translated as CSARSDSETQYF.

This sequence joins TRBV9 and TRBJ1-1, with 9 bases that match TRBD1. Per germline, CDR1 SGDLS and CDR2 YYNGEE. This CDR3 is built from 14 residues. The ends lost 3 bases at V and 6 bases at J; junction bases unmatched: 6. CDR3 bases: TGTGCCAGCAGCGGACAGGGGGGTAAGTCTGAAGCTTTCTTT. Translating it yields CASSGQGGKSEAFF.

The chain joins TRBV11-2 to TRBJ2-1, with 9 nucleotides matching TRBD2. CDR1 is SGHAT and CDR2 is FQNNGV in the germline V gene. V shed 5 bases, J shed 10 bases, and the junction held 9 bases outside the gene matches. This CDR3 spans 14 amino acids. CDR3 protein: CASSPLPLAGEQFF. The CDR3, as DNA: TGTGCCAGCAGCCCCTTACCCCTAGCGGGGGAGCAGTTCTTC.

This clonotype was observed a handful of times. This chain links TRBV13 with TRBJ1-1; D gene uncertain. The CDR3 spans 13 residues. Per germline, CDR1 PRHDT and CDR2 FYEKMQ (reference sequence). Between the trimmed V and J ends, which lost 7 bases and 1 base, there was a span of 10 bases. CDR3 sequence (DNA): TGTGCCAGCATTCGCTGGGGGAACACTGAAGCTTTCTTT. It is translated as CASIRWGNTEAFF.

The V call is TRBV24-1, the J call TRBJ2-1, with D unresolved. CDR3 size: 13 residues. The germline V gene encodes CDR1 KGHDR and CDR2 SFDVKD. V lost 6 bases and J 9 bases, leaving 14 bases between the germline ends. The CDR3 reads CATSSEWGGEQFF. The CDR3 DNA follows: TGTGCCACCAGTTCAGAATGGGGTGGTGAGCAGTTCTTC.

This clonotype was seen a handful of times. The chain couples TRBV5-1 to TRBJ2-7; 7 positions agree with TRBD2. V gave up 4 bases and J gave up 2 bases; unmatched junction bases: 6. Germline CDR1 SGHRS, CDR2 YFSETQ. The CDR3 is 14 amino acids. The CDR3 protein is CASSTSGNPYEQYF. As DNA, the CDR3 is TGCGCCAGCAGCACGAGCGGGAACCCCTACGAGCAGTACTTC.

This clonotype was counted a single time. A much larger clone differs from this one at a single base, so this may be a read error. CDR3 nucleotides: TGCGCCAGCAGCTTGGAGGGGGCCCTGAAGGTAACTGAAGCTTTCTTT. It encodes CASSLEGALKVTEAFF. The genes are TRBV5-1 and TRBJ1-1; 7 nucleotides match TRBD1. Germline values: CDR1 SGHRS, CDR2 YFSETQ. V trimming: 0 bases; J trimming: 5 bases; junction bases outside the gene matches: 10. The CDR3 is 16 amino acids.

V usage is TRBV28 and J usage is TRBJ2-7; D possibly uses TRBD1 or TRBD2 (6 bases each). Germline V CDR1 and CDR2: MDHEN, SYDVKM. This CDR3 contains 14 residues. V shed 4 bases and J shed 6 bases, with 16 bases lying between them. In nucleotides, the CDR3 is TGTGCCAGCAGTTCCACTCGCAGGGGACTCGAGCAGTACTTC. Protein product: CASSSTRRGLEQYF. The full variable domain, with the rest looked up from reference TRBV28 and TRBJ2-7, is DVKVTQSSRYLVKRTGEKVFLECVQDMDHENMFWYRQDPGLGLRLIYFSYDVKMKEKGDIPEGYSVSREKKERFSLILESASTNQTSMYLCASSSTRRGLEQYFGPGTRLTVT.

The V gene is TRBV20-1, the J gene TRBJ1-4, with TRBD1 as a possible D gene (5 bases). The germline CDR1 and CDR2 sequences are DFQATT and SNEGSKA (reference sequence). This CDR3 has 14 amino acids. V lost 6 bases and J 7 bases, leaving 18 bases between the germline ends. The CDR3 region has the DNA TGCAGTGCCAACCGTGGAGGGACGGGTGAAAAACTGTTTTTT. Translation gives CSANRGGTGEKLFF.

About this clonotype: Since the CDR3 does not end with the conserved phenylalanine or tryptophan, this likely comes from a read error. The rearrangement uses TRBV28 and TRBJ1-1; the D gene is possibly TRBD1 (5 bases). Germline values: CDR1 MDHEN, CDR2 SYDVKM. The CDR3 spans 13 residues. The V gene lost 4 bases and the J gene lost 8 bases, with 14 bases spanning the gap. As DNA, the CDR3 is TGTGCCAGCAGTTCCAGACGGGGGGTGGAAGCTTTCTTG. Translating it yields CASSSRRGVEAFL.